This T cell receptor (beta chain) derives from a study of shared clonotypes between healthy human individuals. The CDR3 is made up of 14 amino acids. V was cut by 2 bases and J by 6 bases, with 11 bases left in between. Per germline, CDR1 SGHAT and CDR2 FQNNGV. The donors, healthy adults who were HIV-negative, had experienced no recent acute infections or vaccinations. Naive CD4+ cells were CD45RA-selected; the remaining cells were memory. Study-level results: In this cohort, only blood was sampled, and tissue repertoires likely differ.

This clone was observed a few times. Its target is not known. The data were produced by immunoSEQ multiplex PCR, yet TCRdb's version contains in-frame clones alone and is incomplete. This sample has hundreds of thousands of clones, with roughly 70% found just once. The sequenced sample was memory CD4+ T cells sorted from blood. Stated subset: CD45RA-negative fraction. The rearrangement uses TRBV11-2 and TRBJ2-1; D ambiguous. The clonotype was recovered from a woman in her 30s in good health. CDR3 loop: CASSLQSRSNEQFF. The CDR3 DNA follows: TGTGCCAGCAGCTTACAATCCAGGAGCAATGAGCAGTTCTTC. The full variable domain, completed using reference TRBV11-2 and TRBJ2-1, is EAGVAQSPRYKIIEKRQSVAFWCNPISGHATLYWYQQILGQGPKLLIQFQNNGVVDDSQLPKDRFSAERLKGVDSTLKIQPAKLEDSAVYLCASSLQSRSNEQFFGPGTRLTVL.